The T cell receptor beta chain described here comes from a study of shared clonotypes between healthy human individuals. Deletions cut 3 bases from V and 4 bases from J, with 19 bases between. Germline CDR1 MNHGY, CDR2 SAAAGT. CDR3 length equals 17 residues. Data came from immunoSEQ multiplex PCR; TCRdb stores just in-frame clones and leaves some out. The top ten hold 0.045% to 0.06% of the sample, which has approximately 620,000 clones, about 96% seen once. The chain links TRBV6-8 to TRBJ1-5, with a weak D call TRBD1 (5 bases). The sample consisted of naive CD4+ T cells sorted from blood. The sample's subset: CD45RA+ positively selected. This TCR was sampled from a woman aged 25 to 39 in good health. This CDR3 is CASSYPSGQPVNQPQHF. The CDR3 nucleotides read TGTGCCAGCAGTTATCCCTCAGGACAACCGGTAAATCAGCCCCAGCATTTT.